One sample yielded the 23 T cell receptor beta chains listed below, sequenced in a study of identical twins. TCRdb reprocessed the 5' RACE reads via MiXCR and lists one record per CDR3 protein. This table has hundreds of thousands of distinct CDR3 sequences, 7.5% appearing once. The sample was also linked to a second study, of yellow fever vaccine responses in identical twins.

Sequencing used CD8+ T cells sorted from blood. These TCRs come from a young woman in good health.

In its sample, this clonotype was seen a few times. The chain employs TRBV12-3 or TRBV12-4 and TRBJ2-7; D is perhaps TRBD1 (5 bases). The CDR3 contains 13 residues. The V gene lost 5 bases and the J gene lost 7 bases, with 15 bases spanning the gap. This CDR3 is CASSRQPYEEQYV. CDR3 DNA sequence: TGTGCCAGCAGTAGACAGCCTTACGAGGAGCAGTACGTC.

The sample holds a few counts of this clonotype. This chain connects TRBV20-1 to TRBJ2-4; possible D gene TRBD1, 6 bases. From germline, CDR1 is DFQATT and CDR2 SNEGSKA (reference sequence). Trimming stripped 4 bases from V and 0 bases from J, with 10 bases between. The CDR3 runs to 14 residues. CDR3 region: CSANRALAKNIQYF. DNA for the CDR3: TGCAGTGCTAACAGGGCACTAGCCAAAAACATTCAGTACTTC.

This clonotype was recorded many times. The chain is built from TRBV5-5 and TRBJ1-3; D is possibly TRBD1 (5 bases). Per the germline V gene, CDR1 is SGHKS and CDR2 is YYEKEE (reference sequence). The ends were cut back, 0 bases at V and 3 bases at J, with 10 bases in the middle. This CDR3 is built from 15 residues. The CDR3, as DNA: TGTGCCAGCAGCTTGGCGGGGCAGGGTGGAAACACCATATATTTT. Residues: CASSLAGQGGNTIYF.

There are many counts of this clonotype. The rearrangement joins TRBV4-1 to TRBJ1-1, with D uncertain. V gave up 8 bases and J gave up 2 bases, with 9 bases separating them. This CDR3 comprises 12 residues. CDR1 is MGHRA, CDR2 YSYEKL, per germline. CDR3 region: CASYSGNTEAFF. The CDR3 region has the DNA TGCGCCAGCTATTCGGGAAACACTGAAGCTTTCTTT.

This clonotype was seen more than once but under ten times. The chain recombines TRBV4-1 with TRBJ2-1; 10 nucleotides agree with TRBD2. Per germline, CDR1 MGHRA and CDR2 YSYEKL. The V segment lost 1 base and the J segment 8 bases; nucleotides outside the gene matches: 5. This CDR3 has 15 amino acids. DNA of the CDR3: TGCGCCAGCAGCCAAGCTAGCGGGAGTACCTATGAGCAGTTCTTC. It encodes CASSQASGSTYEQFF.

This clonotype appeared a few times. The chain employs TRBV2 and TRBJ2-2; D not resolved. The CDR3 extends over 12 amino acids. The V end was cut by 2 bases, the J end by 3 bases, with 1 base between. Germline V gene data show CDR1 as SNHLY and CDR2 as FYNNEI. CDR3 sequence: CASSEYTGELFF. In DNA form, the CDR3 reads TGTGCCAGCAGTGAATACACCGGGGAGCTGTTTTTT.

This clonotype showed up many times. The chain uses TRBV7-8 and TRBJ2-7; D ambiguous. V dropped 5 bases and J dropped 0 bases, with 8 bases sitting between them. The CDR3 consists of 13 residues. Germline V gene data show CDR1 as SGHVS and CDR2 as FQNEAQ. In DNA form, the CDR3 reads TGTGCCAGCAGCCCGCGAAACTCCTACGAGCAGTACTTC. Protein sequence: CASSPRNSYEQYF.

J is TRBJ2-7 and V is TRBV29-1, with D perhaps matching TRBD1 or TRBD2 (7 bases each). This CDR3 spans 14 amino acids. V lost 2 bases, J lost 3 bases, and 14 bases lay in between. In germline, CDR1 is SQVTM, CDR2 ANQGSEA. The CDR3 loop is CSVEWQGEGYEQYF. The CDR3 nucleotides read TGCAGCGTTGAATGGCAGGGGGAGGGCTACGAGCAGTACTTC.

Notes on this clonotype: An end of the junction does not agree with germline; a read error may underlie this. V and J are TRBV14 and TRBJ2-1; a possible D gene is TRBD2 (6 bases). CDR3 length: 15 residues. CDR1 SGHDN and CDR2 FVKESK come from the germline V gene. The CDR3 here is CVSQAGRDAYNEQFF. CDR3 in DNA: TGTGTCAGCCAGGCGGGGAGAGATGCCTACAATGAGCAGTTCTTC. Supplemented by reference TRBV14 and TRBJ2-1, the full variable domain reads EAGVTQFPSHSVIEKGQTVTLRCDPISGHDNLYWYRRVMGKEIKFLLHFVKESKQDESGMPNNRFLAERTGGTYSTLKVQPAELEDSGVYFCVSQAGRDAYNEQFFGPGTRLTVL.

This clonotype was observed at least ten times. J is TRBJ1-1 and V is TRBV12-5; D gene uncertain. V was trimmed by 2 bases and J by 3 bases, leaving 4 bases between them. This CDR3 contains 12 residues. Germline V gene lookup returns CDR1 LGHNT and CDR2 FRNRAP. Written as DNA, the CDR3 is TGTGCTAGTGGTTTGACGTACACTGAAGCTTTCTTT. This codes for CASGLTYTEAFF.

At least ten counts were recorded for this clonotype. The chain uses TRBV20-1 and TRBJ2-7; TRBD2 matches 12 bases. The V gene end was trimmed by 6 bases and the J gene end by 3 bases; junction bases not matched to a gene: 6. Germline CDR1 and CDR2: DFQATT and SNEGSKA (reference sequence). CDR3 length equals 14 residues. CDR3 DNA sequence: TGCAGTGCCCGACTAGCGGGAGTATTCTACGAGCAGTACTTC. Translation: CSARLAGVFYEQYF.

The chain has TRBV2 and TRBJ2-1; D is unresolved. Per germline, CDR1 SNHLY and CDR2 FYNNEI. V was shortened by 6 bases and J by 12 bases, with 15 bases between the two germline ends. The CDR3 extends over 12 amino acids. In nucleotides, the CDR3 is TGTGCCAGCAGCGGTACGGAAGCCGGGCAGTTCTTC. Protein: CASSGTEAGQFF.

This clonotype was recorded many times. The V and J genes are TRBV5-1 and TRBJ2-7; TRBD1 matches at 10 bases. The CDR3 runs to 14 residues. Germline V gives CDR1 SGHRS, CDR2 YFSETQ. V shed 3 bases, J shed 3 bases, and the junction held 3 bases outside the gene matches. The CDR3 nucleotides read TGCGCCAGCAGCTCCCGGACAGGGGGCTACGAGCAGTACGTC. As protein: CASSSRTGGYEQYV.

The rearrangement uses TRBV7-6 and TRBJ2-5; possible D gene TRBD1, 5 bases. Germline V lookup: CDR1 SGHVS, CDR2 FNYEAQ. V lost 8 bases to trimming and J lost 4 bases, with 14 bases between them. The CDR3 runs 13 residues. CDR3 residues: CASLTGRAETQYF. The CDR3 bases are TGTGCCAGCCTAACGGGCAGGGCAGAGACCCAGTACTTC.

The table lists this clonotype with many counts. The chain combines TRBV12-3 or TRBV12-4 with TRBJ1-2, with 7 bases fitting TRBD1. V shed 5 bases and J 5 bases; nucleotides not matched to a gene: 5. The CDR3 totals 13 residues. For the CDR3, the DNA is TGTGCCAGCAGTCCCGACAGGGTATATGGCTACACCTTC. Protein sequence: CASSPDRVYGYTF.

The V and J genes are TRBV7-2 and TRBJ1-2; D gene unclear. Deletions cut 0 bases from V and 5 bases from J, with 4 bases between. Germline CDR1 and CDR2: SGHTA and FQGNSA. CDR3 size: 12 residues. The CDR3 DNA is TGTGCCAGCAGCTTAGCTCTATATGGCTACACCTTC. It encodes CASSLALYGYTF.

The chain employs TRBV20-1 and TRBJ2-1; 8 bases agree with TRBD1. The CDR3 covers 14 residues. J lost 7 bases, V lost 6 bases, and 11 bases had no gene match. Germline lookup yields CDR1 DFQATT and CDR2 SNEGSKA (reference sequence). Here the CDR3 DNA reads TGCAGTGCCTACCGACAGGGGAGGATAAATGAGCAGTTCTTC. Translation: CSAYRQGRINEQFF.

This clonotype has a count of ten or more. The genes are TRBV2 and TRBJ2-3; D not certain. The germline V gene encodes CDR1 SNHLY and CDR2 FYNNEI. CDR3 size: 17 residues. The V and J ends lost 2 bases and 2 bases respectively, with 17 bases between them. The CDR3 sequence: CASSESLAHTTTDTQYF. The CDR3 DNA reads TGTGCCAGCAGTGAATCTTTAGCCCATACTACCACAGATACGCAGTATTTT.

The chain couples TRBV6-1 to TRBJ1-2, with D possibly being TRBD1 (6 bases). Deletions cut 1 base from V and 2 bases from J, with 14 bases between. CDR3 size: 16 residues. Germline-derived CDR1 and CDR2 are MNHNS and SASEGT. CDR3 region: CASSEDFRGMNYGYTF. In DNA, the CDR3 is TGTGCCAGCAGTGAAGATTTCAGGGGAATGAACTATGGCTACACCTTC.

This clonotype was picked up many times. V and J are TRBV7-9 and TRBJ2-2; D is undetermined. Germline CDR1 reads SEHNR; CDR2 reads FQNEAQ (reference sequence). The CDR3 has 16 amino acids. Trimming took 2 bases from V and 8 from J, leaving 18 bases between them. This CDR3 is CASSLSYGSSFGELFF. The CDR3 DNA reads as TGTGCCAGCAGCTTATCCTATGGTTCGAGTTTTGGGGAGCTGTTTTTT. Looking up the rest from reference TRBV7-9 and TRBJ2-2 gives the full variable domain: DTGVSQNPRHKITKRGQNVTFRCDPISEHNRLYWYRQTLGQGPEFLTYFQNEAQLEKSRLLSDRFSAERPKGSFSTLEIQRTEQGDSAMYLCASSLSYGSSFGELFFGEGSRLTVL.

This clonotype appeared many times. The chain links TRBV27 to TRBJ2-2, with 9 nucleotides matching TRBD2. The CDR3 is 15 residues long. Per the germline V gene, CDR1 is MNHEY and CDR2 is SMNVEV (reference sequence). With V trimmed by 7 bases and J by 7 bases, 10 bases remained unmatched. As DNA, the CDR3 is TGTGCCAGCAAGAGACTAGCGGACCGCCACGGGGAGCTGTTTTTT. The encoded protein is CASKRLADRHGELFF.

This clonotype was observed a few times. This chain uses TRBV7-9 with TRBJ2-7, with unresolved D. CDR3 length: 14 residues. V was clipped by 5 bases and J by 2 bases, with 13 bases between them. Germline values: CDR1 SEHNR, CDR2 FQNEAQ (reference sequence). This chain's CDR3 is CASSHLSETYEQYF. The CDR3, as DNA: TGTGCCAGCAGCCACTTATCGGAAACCTACGAGCAGTACTTC.

This clonotype was found many times. CDR3 nucleotide sequence: TGTGCCAGCCCCACCCTGGTGGCCGAAGGGTTGGGGAACACTGAAGCTTTCTTT. Residues: CASPTLVAEGLGNTEAFF. The rearrangement uses TRBV2 and TRBJ1-1; no reliable D call. This CDR3 comprises 18 residues. V shed 8 bases and J shed 1 base, with 26 bases lying between them. The germline gives CDR1 SNHLY, CDR2 FYNNEI.